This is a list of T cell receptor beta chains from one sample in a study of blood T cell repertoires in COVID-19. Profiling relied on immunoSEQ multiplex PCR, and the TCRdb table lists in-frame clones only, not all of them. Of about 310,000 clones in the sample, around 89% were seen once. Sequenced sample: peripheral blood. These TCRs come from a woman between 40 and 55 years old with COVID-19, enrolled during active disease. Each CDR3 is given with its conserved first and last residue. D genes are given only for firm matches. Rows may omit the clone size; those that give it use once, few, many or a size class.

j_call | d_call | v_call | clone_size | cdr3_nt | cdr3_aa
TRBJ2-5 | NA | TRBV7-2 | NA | TGTGCCAGCAGCTCTCGGTTTCGGGAGACCCAGTACTTC | CASSSRFRETQYF
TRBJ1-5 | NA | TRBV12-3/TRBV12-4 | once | TGTGCCAGCCGCCCGGGGGTTAATCAGCCCCAGCATTTT | CASRPGVNQPQHF
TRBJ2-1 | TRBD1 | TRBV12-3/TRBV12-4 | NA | TGTGCCAGCAGGGGACAGGGGATGAATGAGCAGTTCTTC | CASRGQGMNEQFF
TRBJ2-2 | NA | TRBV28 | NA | TGTGCCAGCAGTCTAGCGAGCACCGGGGAGCTGTTTTTT | CASSLASTGELFF
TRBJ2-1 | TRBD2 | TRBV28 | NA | TGTGCCAGCAGTCTCAATCCGGGACTAGCGGGATTTCAGTTCTTC | CASSLNPGLAGFQFF
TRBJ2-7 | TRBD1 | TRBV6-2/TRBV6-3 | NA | TGTGCCAGCAGTTACGATTCAGGGGGACCCTACGAGCAGTACTTC | CASSYDSGGPYEQYF
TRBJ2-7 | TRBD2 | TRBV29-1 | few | TGCAGCGCTTGGGCGGGAGGGCCATTCTACGAGCAGTACTTC | CSAWAGGPFYEQYF
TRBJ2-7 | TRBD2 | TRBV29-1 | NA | TGCCTACTCCCCAAGGGTGCCGGCGGGAGTCACGACGAGCAGTACTTC | CLLPKGAGGSHDEQYF
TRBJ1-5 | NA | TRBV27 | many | TGTGCCAGCAGTCAGAGGGACTGGATGGGTCCCCAGCATTTT | CASSQRDWMGPQHF
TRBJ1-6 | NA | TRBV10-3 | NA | TGTGCCATCCGTGGGTTCGGGGTTAACTCACCCCTCCACTTT | CAIRGFGVNSPLHF
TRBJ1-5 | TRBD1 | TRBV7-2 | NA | TGTGCCAGCAGCGCAGGGACAGGGGGTCATCAGCCCCAGCATTTT | CASSAGTGGHQPQHF
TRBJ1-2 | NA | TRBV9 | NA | TGTGCCAGCAGCGTAAGTCCGGGGGACTATGGCTACACCTTC | CASSVSPGDYGYTF
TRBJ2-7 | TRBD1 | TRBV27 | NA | TGTGCCAGCAGTGTCTATCCAGGGGGCGGCGAGCAGTACTTC | CASSVYPGGGEQYF
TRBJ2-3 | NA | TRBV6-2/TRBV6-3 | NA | TGTGCCAGCAGTTACCAAGCGGGCCAGATCACAGATACGCAGTATTTT | CASSYQAGQITDTQYF
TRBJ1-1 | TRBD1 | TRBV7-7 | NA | TGTGCTAGCAGCCCTGGGACAGGGCTGAACACTGAAGCTTTCTTT | CASSPGTGLNTEAFF
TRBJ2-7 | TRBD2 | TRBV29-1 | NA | TGCAGCGTATCCGGACTAGCGGGCATCTCCTACGAGCAGTACTTC | CSVSGLAGISYEQYF
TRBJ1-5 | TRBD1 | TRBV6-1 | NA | TGTGCCAGCAGTGAAGTCCAGGGGGCCGGTCAGCCCCAGCATTTT | CASSEVQGAGQPQHF
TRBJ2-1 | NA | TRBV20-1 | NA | TGCAGTGCTAGTGATCAGTGGGCTGAGCAGTTCTTC | CSASDQWAEQFF
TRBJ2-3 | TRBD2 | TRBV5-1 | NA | TGCGCCAGCAGCCCGTCGACTAGCGGGGTTGCAGATACGCAGTATTTT | CASSPSTSGVADTQYF
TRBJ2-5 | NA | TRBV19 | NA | TGTGCCAGTAACAGCATCTACCAAGAGACCCAGTACTTC | CASNSIYQETQYF
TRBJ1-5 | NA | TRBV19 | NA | TGTGCCAGTAGCACCCGGGTCCTCAATCAGCCCCAGCATTTT | CASSTRVLNQPQHF
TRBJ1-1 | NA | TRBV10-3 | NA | TGTGCCATCAGTGAGGCAGGGTCGGGCACTGAAGCTTTCTTT | CAISEAGSGTEAFF
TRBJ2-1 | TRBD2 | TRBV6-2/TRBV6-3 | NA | TGTGCCAGCAGTTACTTGCAGCGGGGGGTAGAGGAGCAGTTCTTC | CASSYLQRGVEEQFF
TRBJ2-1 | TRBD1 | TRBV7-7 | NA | TGTGCTAGCAGCCCCGGACAGGTCAATGAGCAGTTCTTC | CASSPGQVNEQFF
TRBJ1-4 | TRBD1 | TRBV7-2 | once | TGTGCCAGCAGCTTTGCCAAGGGGGCTACTAATGAAAAACTGTTTTTT | CASSFAKGATNEKLFF
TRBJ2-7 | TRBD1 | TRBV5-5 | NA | TGTGCCAGCCTCCGGGACAGGGTCTCCTACGAGCAGTACTTC | CASLRDRVSYEQYF
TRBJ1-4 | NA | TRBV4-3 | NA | TGCGCCAGCAGCCCTAAAAGAAGTGAAAAACTGTTTTTT | CASSPKRSEKLFF
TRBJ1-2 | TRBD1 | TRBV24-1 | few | TGTGCCACCAGTGACCCCGGGACAGGGGATGCATATGGCTACACCTTC | CATSDPGTGDAYGYTF
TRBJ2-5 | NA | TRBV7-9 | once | TGTGCCAGCAGGGACAACCAAGAGACCCAGTACTTC | CASRDNQETQYF
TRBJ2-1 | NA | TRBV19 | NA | TGTGCCAGTAGCCCCCTTGAGAGAGGGTACAATGAGCAGTTCTTC | CASSPLERGYNEQFF
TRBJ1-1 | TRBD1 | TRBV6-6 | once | TGTGCCAGCAGTCGACGTAGGACAGGGGACATGAACACTGAAGCTTTCTTT | CASSRRRTGDMNTEAFF
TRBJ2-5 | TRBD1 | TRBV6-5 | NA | TGTGCCAGCAGCCGCATTACGACAGGGTCCGAGACCCAGTACTTC | CASSRITTGSETQYF
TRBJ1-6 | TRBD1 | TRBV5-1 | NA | TGCGCCAGCAGCTCGACAGGGTTGGAATCACCCCTCCACTTT | CASSSTGLESPLHF
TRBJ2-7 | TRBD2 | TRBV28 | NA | TGTGCCACCACTACCGGGACTAGCGTCGTTCACGAGCAGTACTTC | CATTTGTSVVHEQYF
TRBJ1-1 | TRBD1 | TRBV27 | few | TGTGCCAGCAGAGCTCTGGACAGGGGGATTATGAACACTGAAGCTTTCTTT | CASRALDRGIMNTEAFF
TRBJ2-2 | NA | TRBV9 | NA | TGTGCCAGCAGCGCGACTAGGAACACCGGGGAGCTGTTTTTT | CASSATRNTGELFF
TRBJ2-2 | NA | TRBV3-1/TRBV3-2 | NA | TGTGCCAGCAGCCAAGTGTTTAGGCGGGACACCGGGGAGCTGTTTTTT | CASSQVFRRDTGELFF
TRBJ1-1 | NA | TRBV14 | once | TGTGCCAGCAGCCACGATTTAGGGGCTGAAGCTTTCTTT | CASSHDLGAEAFF
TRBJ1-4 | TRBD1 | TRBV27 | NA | TGTGCCAGCAGTTTGACAGGGGAAATAGGGGCAACTAATGAAAAACTGTTTTTT | CASSLTGEIGATNEKLFF
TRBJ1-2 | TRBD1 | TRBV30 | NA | TGTGCCTGGACAGGGGGTCGGGACTATGGCTACACCTTC | CAWTGGRDYGYTF
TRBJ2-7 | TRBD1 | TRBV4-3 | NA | TGCGCCAGCAGCCACACCACGGGACAGGGAGTTGGGGAGCAGTACTTC | CASSHTTGQGVGEQYF